This T cell receptor (beta chain) was retrieved from a study of T cell repertoires in cytomegalovirus infection. Study summary: Matching HLA type, along with CMV infection, was indicated by public TCR beta signatures.

MiXCR was run by TCRdb on the reads, yielding one entry per CDR3 protein. Of about 740,000 distinct CDR3 sequences in the sample, roughly a third are singletons; the top ten hold 2.5% to 3.5%. CDR3 length: 21 amino acids. With 0 bases clipped from V and 3 bases from J, the junction kept 21 bases outside the gene matches. Germline CDR1 MGHDK, CDR2 SYGVNS. The source of this sequence is a human donor in good health (CMV status not recorded). Some clones in this sample may be carry-over from other donors' samples. The sequencing input was PBMCs. The V and J genes are TRBV25-1 and TRBJ2-3; 7 bases match TRBD2. The CDR3 loop is CASSEYEEGRGGSLGTDTQYF. The CDR3 DNA is TGTGCCAGCAGTGAATATGAGGAGGGCCGCGGCGGGAGTCTAGGGACAGATACGCAGTATTTT.